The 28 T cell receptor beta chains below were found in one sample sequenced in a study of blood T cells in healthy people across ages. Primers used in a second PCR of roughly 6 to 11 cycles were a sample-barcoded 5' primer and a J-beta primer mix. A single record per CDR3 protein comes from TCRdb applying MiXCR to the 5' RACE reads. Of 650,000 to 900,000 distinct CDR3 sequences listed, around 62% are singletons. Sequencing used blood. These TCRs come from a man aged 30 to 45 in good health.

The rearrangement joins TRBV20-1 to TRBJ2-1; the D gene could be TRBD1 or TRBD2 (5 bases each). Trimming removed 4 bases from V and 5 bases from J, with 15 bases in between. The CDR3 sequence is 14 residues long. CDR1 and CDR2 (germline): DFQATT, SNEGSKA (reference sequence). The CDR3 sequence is CSANPGRVDNEQFF. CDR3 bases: TGCAGTGCTAATCCAGGGCGGGTAGACAATGAGCAGTTCTTC.

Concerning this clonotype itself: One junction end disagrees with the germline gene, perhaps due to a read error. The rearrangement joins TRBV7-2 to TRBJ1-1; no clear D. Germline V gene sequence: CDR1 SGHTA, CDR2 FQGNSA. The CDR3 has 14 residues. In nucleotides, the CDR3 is TGTGCCAGCAGCATAGCCCGGGCGGAGACTGAAGCTTTCTTT. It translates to CASSIARAETEAFF.

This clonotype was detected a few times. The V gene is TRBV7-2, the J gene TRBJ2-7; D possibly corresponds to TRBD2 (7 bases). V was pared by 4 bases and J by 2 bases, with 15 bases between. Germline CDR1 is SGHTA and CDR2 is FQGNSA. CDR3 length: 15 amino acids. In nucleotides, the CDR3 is TGTGCCAGCAGCTGGGGGGGCGGACGGACCTACGAGCAGTACTTC. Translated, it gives CASSWGGGRTYEQYF.

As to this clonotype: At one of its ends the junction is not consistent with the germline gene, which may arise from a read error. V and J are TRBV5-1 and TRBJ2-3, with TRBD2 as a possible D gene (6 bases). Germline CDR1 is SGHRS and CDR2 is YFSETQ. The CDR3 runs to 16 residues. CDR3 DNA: TGCGCCAGCAGCCAGGGACTTCGGTTAGAAGCAGATACGCAGTATTTC. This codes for CASSQGLRLEADTQYF. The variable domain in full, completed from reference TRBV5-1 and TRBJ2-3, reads KAGVTQTPRYLIKTRGQQVTLSCSPISGHRSVSWYQQTPGQGLQFLFEYFSETQRNKGNFPGRFSGRQFSNSRSEMNVSTLELGDSALYLCASSQGLRLEADTQYFGPGTRLTVL.

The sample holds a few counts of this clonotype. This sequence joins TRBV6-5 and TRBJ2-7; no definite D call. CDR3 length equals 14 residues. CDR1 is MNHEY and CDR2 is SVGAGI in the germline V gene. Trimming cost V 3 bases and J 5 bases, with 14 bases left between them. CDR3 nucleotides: TGTGCCAGCAGTTATTTTGCCAGCAGGAACGAGCAGTACTTC. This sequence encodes CASSYFASRNEQYF.

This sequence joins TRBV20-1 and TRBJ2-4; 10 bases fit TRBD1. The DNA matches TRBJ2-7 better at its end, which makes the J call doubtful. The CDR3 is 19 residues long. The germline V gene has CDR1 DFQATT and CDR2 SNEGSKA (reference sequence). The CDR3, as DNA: TGCAGTGCTAGAGTTAATGGGGGGTTGACCGGGACAGGGGACTACGAGCAGTACTTC. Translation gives CSARVNGGLTGTGDYEQYF.

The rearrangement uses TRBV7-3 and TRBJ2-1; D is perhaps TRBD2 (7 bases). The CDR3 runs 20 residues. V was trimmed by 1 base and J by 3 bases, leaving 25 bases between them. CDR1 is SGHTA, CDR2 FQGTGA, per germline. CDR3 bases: TGTGCCAGCAGCTTAAGATCGGGGTCCGAGGGGGGGCTATTCTACAATGAGCAGTTCTTC. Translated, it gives CASSLRSGSEGGLFYNEQFF.

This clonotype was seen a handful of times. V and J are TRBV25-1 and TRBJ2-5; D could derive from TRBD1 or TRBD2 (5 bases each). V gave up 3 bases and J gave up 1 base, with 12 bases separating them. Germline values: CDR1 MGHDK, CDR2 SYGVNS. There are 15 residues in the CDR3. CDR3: CASSDSQGPQETQYF. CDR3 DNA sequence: TGTGCCAGCAGTGACTCGCAGGGACCCCAAGAGACCCAGTACTTC. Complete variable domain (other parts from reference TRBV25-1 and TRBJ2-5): EADIYQTPRYLVIGTGKKITLECSQTMGHDKMYWYQQDPGMELHLIHYSYGVNSTEKGDLSSESTVSRIRTEHFPLTLESARPSHTSQYLCASSDSQGPQETQYFGPGTRLLVL.

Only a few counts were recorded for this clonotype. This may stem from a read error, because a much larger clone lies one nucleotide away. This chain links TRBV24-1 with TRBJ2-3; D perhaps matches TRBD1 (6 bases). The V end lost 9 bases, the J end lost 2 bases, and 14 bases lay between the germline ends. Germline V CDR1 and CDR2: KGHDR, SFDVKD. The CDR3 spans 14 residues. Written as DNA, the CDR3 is TGTGCCACCCGCCAAGGGGGAACCACAGATACGCAGTATTTT. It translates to CATRQGGTTDTQYF.

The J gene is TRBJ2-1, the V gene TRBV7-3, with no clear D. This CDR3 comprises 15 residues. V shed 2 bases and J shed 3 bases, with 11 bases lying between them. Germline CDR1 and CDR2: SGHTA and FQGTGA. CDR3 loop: CASSLLASLYNEQFF. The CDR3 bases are TGTGCCAGCAGCTTATTGGCCTCCCTCTACAATGAGCAGTTCTTC.

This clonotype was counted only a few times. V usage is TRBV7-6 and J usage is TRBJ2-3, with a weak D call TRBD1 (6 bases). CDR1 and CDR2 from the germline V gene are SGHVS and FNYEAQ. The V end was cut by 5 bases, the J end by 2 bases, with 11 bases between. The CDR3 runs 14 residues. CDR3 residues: CASSVDRYTDTQYF. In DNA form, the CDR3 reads TGTGCCAGCAGCGTAGACAGGTACACAGATACGCAGTATTTT.

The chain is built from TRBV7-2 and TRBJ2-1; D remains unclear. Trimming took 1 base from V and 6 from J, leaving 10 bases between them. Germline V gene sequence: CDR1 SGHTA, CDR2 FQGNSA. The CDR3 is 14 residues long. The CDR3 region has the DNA TGTGCCAGCAGCTTAGAGGATGTCACCAATGAGCAGTTCTTC. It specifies CASSLEDVTNEQFF.

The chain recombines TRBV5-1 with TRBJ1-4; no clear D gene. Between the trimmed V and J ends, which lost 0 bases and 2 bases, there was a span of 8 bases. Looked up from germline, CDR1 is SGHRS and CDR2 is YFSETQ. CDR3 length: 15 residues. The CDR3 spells CASSLDVLTNEKLFF. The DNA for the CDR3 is TGCGCCAGCAGCTTGGATGTGTTGACTAATGAAAAACTGTTTTTT.

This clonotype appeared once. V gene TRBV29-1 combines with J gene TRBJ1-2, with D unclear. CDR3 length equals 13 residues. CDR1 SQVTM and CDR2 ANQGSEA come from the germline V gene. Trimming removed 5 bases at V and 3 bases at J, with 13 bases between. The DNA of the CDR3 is TGCAGCGTTCCGGGTTTTATGGACTATGGCTACACCTTC. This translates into CSVPGFMDYGYTF.

The CDR3 region is CASAGEAHEQYF. In DNA, the CDR3 is TGTGCCAGCGCCGGGGAGGCCCACGAGCAGTACTTC. V and J are TRBV5-6 and TRBJ2-7, with D perhaps matching TRBD2 (6 bases). The germline V gene has CDR1 SGHDT and CDR2 YYEEEE. This CDR3 region has 12 residues. The germline V and J ends were trimmed by 7 bases and 5 bases, with 13 bases remaining between them.

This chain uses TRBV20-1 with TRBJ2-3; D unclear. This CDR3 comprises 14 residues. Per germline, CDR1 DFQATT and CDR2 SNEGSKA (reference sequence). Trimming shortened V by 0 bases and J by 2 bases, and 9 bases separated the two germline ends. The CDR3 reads CSARDRGPTDTQYF. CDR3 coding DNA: TGCAGTGCTAGAGATCGCGGACCCACAGATACGCAGTATTTT.

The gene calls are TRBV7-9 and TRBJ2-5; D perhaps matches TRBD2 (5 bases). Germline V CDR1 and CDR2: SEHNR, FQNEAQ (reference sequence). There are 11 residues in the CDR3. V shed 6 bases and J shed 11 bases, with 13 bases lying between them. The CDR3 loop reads CASRAEDEQYF. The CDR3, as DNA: TGTGCCAGCAGGGCGGAGGATGAGCAGTACTTC.

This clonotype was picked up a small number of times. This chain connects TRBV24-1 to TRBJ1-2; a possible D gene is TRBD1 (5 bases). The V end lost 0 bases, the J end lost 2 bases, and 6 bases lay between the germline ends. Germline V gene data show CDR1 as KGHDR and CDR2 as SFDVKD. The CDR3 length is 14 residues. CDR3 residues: CATSDLPGNYGYTF. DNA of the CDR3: TGTGCCACCAGTGATTTGCCAGGGAACTATGGCTACACCTTC.

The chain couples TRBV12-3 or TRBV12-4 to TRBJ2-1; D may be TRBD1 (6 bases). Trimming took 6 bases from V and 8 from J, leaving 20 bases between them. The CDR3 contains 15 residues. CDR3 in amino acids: CASSSGTPGVDEQFF. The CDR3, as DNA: TGTGCCAGCAGCTCCGGGACACCGGGTGTGGATGAGCAGTTCTTC.

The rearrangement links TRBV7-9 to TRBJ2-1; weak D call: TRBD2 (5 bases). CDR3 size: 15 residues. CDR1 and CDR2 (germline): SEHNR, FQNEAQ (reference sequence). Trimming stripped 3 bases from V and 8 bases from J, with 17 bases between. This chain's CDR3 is CASSFSASSQDEQFF. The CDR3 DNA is TGTGCCAGCAGCTTTAGCGCCTCATCCCAGGATGAGCAGTTCTTC.

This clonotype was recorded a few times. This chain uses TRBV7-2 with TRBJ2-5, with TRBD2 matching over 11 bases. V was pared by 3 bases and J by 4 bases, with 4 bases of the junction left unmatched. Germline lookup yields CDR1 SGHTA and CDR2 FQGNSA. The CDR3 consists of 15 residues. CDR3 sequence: CASSLPGTSGETQYF. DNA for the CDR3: TGTGCCAGCAGCTTGCCCGGGACTAGCGGAGAGACCCAGTACTTC. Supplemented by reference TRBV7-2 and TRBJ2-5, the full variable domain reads GAGVSQSPSNKVTEKGKDVELRCDPISGHTALYWYRQSLGQGLEFLIYFQGNSAPDKSGLPSDRFSAERTGGSVSTLTIQRTQQEDSAVYLCASSLPGTSGETQYFGPGTRLLVL.

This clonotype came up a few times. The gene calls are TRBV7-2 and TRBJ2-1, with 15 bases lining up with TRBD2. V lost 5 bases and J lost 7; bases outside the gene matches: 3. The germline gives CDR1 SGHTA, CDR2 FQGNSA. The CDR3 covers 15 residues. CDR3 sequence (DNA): TGTGCCAGCAGCCAGGGGACTAGCGGGGGGAATGAGCAGTTCTTC. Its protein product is CASSQGTSGGNEQFF.

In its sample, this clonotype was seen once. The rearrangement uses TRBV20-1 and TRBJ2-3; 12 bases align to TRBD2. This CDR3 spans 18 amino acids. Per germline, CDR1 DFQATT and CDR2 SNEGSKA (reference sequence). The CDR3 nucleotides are TGCAGCGCCGCCTCTTGGACTAGCGGGGATCTGGGCACAGATACGCAGTATTTT. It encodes CSAASWTSGDLGTDTQYF.

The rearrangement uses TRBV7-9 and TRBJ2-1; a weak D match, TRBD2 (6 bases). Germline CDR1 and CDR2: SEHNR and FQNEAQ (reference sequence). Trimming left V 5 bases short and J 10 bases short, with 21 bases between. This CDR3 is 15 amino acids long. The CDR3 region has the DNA TGTGCCAGCAGCCCCAACTCGCGGGGCCGGAGGGAGCAGTTCTTC. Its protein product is CASSPNSRGRREQFF. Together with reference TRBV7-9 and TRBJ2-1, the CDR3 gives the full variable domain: DTGVSQNPRHKITKRGQNVTFRCDPISEHNRLYWYRQTLGQGPEFLTYFQNEAQLEKSRLLSDRFSAERPKGSFSTLEIQRTEQGDSAMYLCASSPNSRGRREQFFGPGTRLTVL.

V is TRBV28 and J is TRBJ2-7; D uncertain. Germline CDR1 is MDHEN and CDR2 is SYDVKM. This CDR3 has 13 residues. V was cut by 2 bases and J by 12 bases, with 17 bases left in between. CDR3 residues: CASSLGVKETGYF. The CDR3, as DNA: TGTGCCAGCAGTTTAGGTGTGAAAGAGACGGGGTACTTC. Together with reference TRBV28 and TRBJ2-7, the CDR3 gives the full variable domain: DVKVTQSSRYLVKRTGEKVFLECVQDMDHENMFWYRQDPGLGLRLIYFSYDVKMKEKGDIPEGYSVSREKKERFSLILESASTNQTSMYLCASSLGVKETGYFGPGTRLTVT.

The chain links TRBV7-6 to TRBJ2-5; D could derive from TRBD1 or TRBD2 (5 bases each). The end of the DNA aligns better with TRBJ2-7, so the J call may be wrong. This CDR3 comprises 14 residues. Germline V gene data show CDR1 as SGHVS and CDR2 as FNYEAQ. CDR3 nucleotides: TGTGCCAGCAGCTTAGAAGGGACGGCCGACGAGCAGTACTTC. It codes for CASSLEGTADEQYF.

Here the CDR3 DNA reads TGTGCCAGCAGCTTAGCACGGACAGGGAATAAAGATACGCAGTATTTT. The encoded protein is CASSLARTGNKDTQYF. The rearrangement uses TRBV7-8 and TRBJ2-3, with TRBD1 matching 8 bases. The CDR3 runs 16 residues. V dropped 0 bases and J dropped 5; count of bases not matched to a gene: 7. Per germline, CDR1 SGHVS and CDR2 FQNEAQ.

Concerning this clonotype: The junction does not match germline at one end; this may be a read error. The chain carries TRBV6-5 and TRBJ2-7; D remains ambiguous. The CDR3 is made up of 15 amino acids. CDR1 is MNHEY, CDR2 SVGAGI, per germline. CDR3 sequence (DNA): TGTGCCAGCAGGCGAGGACGCGCCAGCTCCTGCGAGCAGTACTTC. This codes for CASRRGRASSCEQYF.